These T cell receptor beta chains were read from a single sample in a study of blood T cell repertoires in COVID-19. Generated by immunoSEQ multiplex PCR, the TCRdb table keeps only in-frame clones and is missing some. In the table there are some 230,000 clones, 83% of which are singletons. The sequenced material came from peripheral blood. The receptor set was obtained from a woman between 45 and 60 years old with acute or convalescent COVID-19. Both conserved end residues are part of each CDR3. The D gene is left open where the match is weak. Size values are once, few and many counts, or a class for expanded clones, and some rows have none.

v_call,clone_size,d_call,j_call,cdr3_aa,cdr3_nt
TRBV28,NA,TRBD1,TRBJ1-1,CASSWVQGAPLNTEAFF,TGTGCCAGCAGTTGGGTGCAGGGGGCCCCTCTGAACACTGAAGCTTTCTTT
TRBV23-1,NA,TRBD1,TRBJ1-3,CASSQSIKGADGNTIYF,TGCGCCAGCAGTCAATCGATAAAGGGGGCCGATGGAAACACCATATATTTT
TRBV7-2,NA,TRBD1,TRBJ2-5,CASSPGQGPETQYF,TGTGCCAGCAGCCCTGGACAGGGGCCGGAGACCCAGTACTTC
TRBV18,NA,TRBD2,TRBJ2-3,CASSPRREGADTQYF,TGTGCCAGCTCACCTCGACGGGAGGGTGCAGATACGCAGTATTTT
TRBV11-2,few,TRBD2,TRBJ2-1,CASSKRPRGDNEQFF,TGTGCCAGCAGCAAGCGGCCGCGGGGGGACAATGAGCAGTTCTTC
TRBV30,NA,NA,TRBJ2-5,CAWSPDRLETQYF,TGTGCCTGGAGTCCCGACAGGTTAGAGACCCAGTACTTC
TRBV19,NA,TRBD1,TRBJ2-3,CASSPDRGYTDTQYF,TGTGCCAGTAGTCCCGACAGGGGGTACACAGATACGCAGTATTTT
TRBV21-1,NA,NA,TRBJ2-2,CASSVRWVRTNTGELFF,TGTGCCAGCAGCGTCCGATGGGTCAGGACGAACACCGGGGAGCTGTTTTTT
TRBV7-9,NA,NA,TRBJ1-6,CASSAQTGNNSPLHF,TGTGCCAGCAGCGCCCAAACAGGGAATAATTCACCCCTCCACTTT
TRBV28,NA,NA,TRBJ1-5,CASSADQPQHF,TGTGCCAGCAGTGCGGATCAGCCCCAGCATTTT
TRBV3-1/TRBV3-2,once,NA,TRBJ2-1,CASSERLLRNEQFF,TGTGCCAGCAGCGAACGACTCTTACGCAATGAGCAGTTCTTC
TRBV5-6,NA,TRBD1,TRBJ1-2,CASSRDRNYGYTF,TGTGCCAGCAGCAGGGACAGAAACTATGGCTACACCTTC
TRBV27,few,TRBD1,TRBJ2-7,CASSKRLTGVSGEQYF,TGTGCCAGCAGCAAACGTCTAACAGGGGTTAGTGGCGAGCAGTACTTC
TRBV28,NA,NA,TRBJ2-7,CASRSGSSYEQYF,TGTGCCAGCAGGTCAGGAAGCTCCTACGAGCAGTACTTC
TRBV5-4,NA,TRBD2,TRBJ2-2,CASSLTSGNRELFF,TGTGCCAGCAGCTTAACTAGCGGGAACCGGGAGCTGTTTTTT
TRBV28,NA,NA,TRBJ2-2,CASSPHYTGELFF,TGTGCCAGCAGCCCGCACTACACCGGGGAGCTGTTTTTT
TRBV7-9,NA,NA,TRBJ1-1,CASSFPGGNTEAFF,TGTGCCAGCAGCTTTCCGGGGGGCAACACTGAAGCTTTCTTT
TRBV18,NA,NA,TRBJ2-1,CASSPPPSFSNEQFF,TGTGCCAGCTCACCACCCCCATCTTTTAGCAATGAGCAGTTCTTC
TRBV6-6,NA,NA,TRBJ1-5,CASSYGGEGQPQHF,TGTGCCAGCAGTTATGGCGGGGAGGGCCAGCCCCAGCATTTT